The T cell receptor (beta chain) described here comes from a study of blood T cell repertoires in COVID-19. About the study: Whether acute or convalescent, the COVID-19 samples came from the United States, Italy and Spain.

The CDR3 extends over 16 amino acids. The germline V and J ends were trimmed by 3 bases and 2 bases, with 14 bases remaining between them. Germline V gives CDR1 SGHTA, CDR2 FQGNSA. The sample holds one count of this clone. Authors' data handling: Estimation of nucleated cell counts was performed using reference gene primer amplification. Only in-frame clones appear in the TCRdb table, and some are missing; sequencing was by immunoSEQ multiplex PCR. V and J calls and clone size follow that table, whereas D and trimming were derived from the DNA. The sample includes around 270,000 clones, 88% of them seen just once.

The chain has TRBV7-2 and TRBJ1-3; D remains unclear. Sequenced input: peripheral blood. This clonotype originated in a man aged 60 to 69 who had recovered from COVID-19. DNA for the CDR3: TGTGCCAGCAGCTTGGGAATGATGGGAGCTGGAAACACCATATATTTT. It encodes CASSLGMMGAGNTIYF.